A selection of T cell receptor beta chains follows, all from one sample in a study of cytomegalovirus exposure and HLA in healthy donors. Clones were read by immunoSEQ multiplex PCR, and TCRdb kept only the in-frame ones, dropping some. The repertoire has some 160,000 clones, about 80% of them found once; the top ten carry under 2.5%. The sequenced sample was PBMCs. The origin of the receptors is a man aged 50 to 59 in good health and CMV-seropositive. CDR3s include the opening cysteine and the closing phenylalanine or tryptophan. Fields, in order: D gene, J gene, V gene, clone size, CDR3 DNA, CDR3 protein. A D gene is named only where the DNA matches it firmly. The size entry is marked missing in some rows and otherwise reads once, few, many or a size class.

d_gene: -
j_gene: TRBJ2-5
v_gene: TRBV12-5
abundance: -
CDR3nt: TGTGCTAGTGGGTTTTCGGTCGAGACCCAGTACTTC
CDR3aa: CASGFSVETQYF

d_gene: TRBD2
j_gene: TRBJ2-1
v_gene: TRBV27
abundance: -
CDR3nt: TGTGCCAGCAGCTTCGGGGGCGGGGGGGATGAGCAGTTCTTC
CDR3aa: CASSFGGGGDEQFF

d_gene: TRBD1
j_gene: TRBJ1-2
v_gene: TRBV18
abundance: -
CDR3nt: TGCGCCAGCTCGGACCTGGGACAGAACTATGGCTACACCTTC
CDR3aa: CASSDLGQNYGYTF

d_gene: TRBD2
j_gene: TRBJ2-7
v_gene: TRBV9
abundance: -
CDR3nt: TGTGCCAGCAGCGTAGGAGTGGGGGGGACCTACGAGCAGTACTTC
CDR3aa: CASSVGVGGTYEQYF

d_gene: TRBD2
j_gene: TRBJ2-1
v_gene: TRBV7-3
abundance: -
CDR3nt: TGTGCCAGCAGCTTAATTCTAGCGGGGGGGAATGAGCAGTTCTTC
CDR3aa: CASSLILAGGNEQFF

d_gene: -
j_gene: TRBJ1-1
v_gene: TRBV5-1
abundance: few
CDR3nt: TGCGCCAGCGGGCGGGGGGGGAACACTGAAGCTTTCTTT
CDR3aa: CASGRGGNTEAFF

d_gene: -
j_gene: TRBJ1-1
v_gene: TRBV9
abundance: -
CDR3nt: TGTGCCAGCAGCGGCCATGGGGGGGGTGGGCCTGAAGCTTTCTTT
CDR3aa: CASSGHGGGGPEAFF

d_gene: -
j_gene: TRBJ1-5
v_gene: TRBV6-5
abundance: -
CDR3nt: TGTGCCAGCAGAACGGGGGGGCGGGATCAGCCCCAGCATTTT
CDR3aa: CASRTGGRDQPQHF

d_gene: -
j_gene: TRBJ2-1
v_gene: TRBV6-6
abundance: -
CDR3nt: TGTGCCAGCAGTGTAAACAGGGTAGGGGAGCAGTTCTTC
CDR3aa: CASSVNRVGEQFF

d_gene: -
j_gene: TRBJ2-3
v_gene: TRBV5-5
abundance: -
CDR3nt: TGTGCCAGCAGCTTGCGGCCCCAGGGGACAGATACGCAGTATTTT
CDR3aa: CASSLRPQGTDTQYF

d_gene: -
j_gene: TRBJ2-2
v_gene: TRBV11-3
abundance: -
CDR3nt: TGTGCCAGCAGTATTAGTGCGAACACCGGGGAGCTGTTTTTT
CDR3aa: CASSISANTGELFF

d_gene: -
j_gene: TRBJ2-2
v_gene: TRBV5-1
abundance: -
CDR3nt: TGCGCCAGCAGCTTGGGCAAGGGGAACGGGGAGCTGTTTTTT
CDR3aa: CASSLGKGNGELFF

d_gene: TRBD1
j_gene: TRBJ1-2
v_gene: TRBV7-9
abundance: -
CDR3nt: TGTGCCAGCAGCTCCTCAGGGGGCTCGGTTGGCTACACCTTC
CDR3aa: CASSSSGGSVGYTF

d_gene: TRBD2
j_gene: TRBJ2-3
v_gene: TRBV9
abundance: -
CDR3nt: TGTGCCAGCAGCGCCGTAGCGGGGAGCACAGATACGCAGTATTTT
CDR3aa: CASSAVAGSTDTQYF

d_gene: -
j_gene: TRBJ2-3
v_gene: TRBV5-1
abundance: -
CDR3nt: TGCGCCAGCAGCATACAGGACGGAACAGATACGCAGTATTTT
CDR3aa: CASSIQDGTDTQYF

d_gene: -
j_gene: TRBJ1-1
v_gene: TRBV18
abundance: -
CDR3nt: TGTGCCAGCTCGCTCAGGGGAAATTTTGAAGCTTTCTTT
CDR3aa: CASSLRGNFEAFF

d_gene: -
j_gene: TRBJ1-6
v_gene: TRBV11-2
abundance: few
CDR3nt: TGTGCCAGCAGCTTTTCACCACAGGCTGTTTCACCCCTCCACTTT
CDR3aa: CASSFSPQAVSPLHF

d_gene: TRBD1
j_gene: TRBJ1-6
v_gene: TRBV4-1
abundance: few
CDR3nt: TGCGCCAGCAGCCAAGATCAGGACAGGGGCTATAATTCACCCCTCCACTTT
CDR3aa: CASSQDQDRGYNSPLHF

d_gene: -
j_gene: TRBJ2-1
v_gene: TRBV5-6
abundance: -
CDR3nt: TGTGCCAGCGGCCTTAGGGGGAGCTCCTACAATGAGCAGTTCTTC
CDR3aa: CASGLRGSSYNEQFF

d_gene: TRBD1
j_gene: TRBJ1-1
v_gene: TRBV5-6
abundance: -
CDR3nt: TGTGCCAGCAGCTGGGGGACAGGAGACACTGAAGCTTTCTTT
CDR3aa: CASSWGTGDTEAFF

d_gene: TRBD2
j_gene: TRBJ2-2
v_gene: TRBV19
abundance: few
CDR3nt: TGTGCCAGTAAGGGACTAGCGGGGGCTGGGACCGGGGAGCTGTTTTTT
CDR3aa: CASKGLAGAGTGELFF